These 30 T cell receptor beta chains share one sample of origin, sequenced in a study of shared clonotypes between healthy human individuals. Here immunoSEQ multiplex PCR was the method, and the copy in TCRdb shows in-frame clones only, minus some. The table lists 450,000 to 500,000 clones, 75% to 85% of them singletons, with about an eighth in the top ten. Sequencing used PBMCs. Source of these receptors: a woman aged 40 to 55 in good health. Some clones in this sample may be carry-over from other donors' samples.

The CDR3 bases are TGCGCCAGCCAGGGTTTAGGAAACACCATATATTTT. This sequence encodes CASQGLGNTIYF. The chain links TRBV5-1 to TRBJ1-3; possible D gene TRBD1, 5 bases. This CDR3 comprises 12 residues. CDR1 is SGHRS, CDR2 YFSETQ, per germline. The germline V and J ends were trimmed by 7 bases and 4 bases, with 9 bases remaining between them.

The rearrangement links TRBV6-5 to TRBJ2-3, with D perhaps matching TRBD2 (5 bases). The CDR3 consists of 14 residues. Germline V gene lookup returns CDR1 MNHEY and CDR2 SVGAGI. V shed 6 bases and J shed 0 bases, with 10 bases lying between them. CDR3 in DNA: TGTGCCAGCAGAGCGGATTGGAGCACAGATACGCAGTATTTT. Translating it yields CASRADWSTDTQYF.

This chain connects TRBV4-1 to TRBJ2-1; perhaps D is TRBD1 or TRBD2 (7 bases each). The CDR3 is 14 amino acids. In germline, CDR1 is MGHRA, CDR2 YSYEKL. Trimming removed 0 bases at V and 7 bases at J, with 10 bases between. CDR3 in amino acids: CASSQDQGGNEQFF. CDR3 in DNA: TGCGCCAGCAGCCAAGATCAGGGGGGGAATGAGCAGTTCTTC.

This rearrangement joins TRBV10-1 to TRBJ1-1; D gene unclear. Germline loops: CDR1 WNHNN, CDR2 SYGVQD (reference sequence). This CDR3 spans 15 amino acids. The V and J ends lost 6 bases and 1 base respectively, with 15 bases between them. CDR3 DNA: TGCGCCAGCAGCCCAGCGGGAGAAGGGAACACTGAAGCTTTCTTT. Translated, it gives CASSPAGEGNTEAFF.

This chain joins TRBV21-1 and TRBJ2-7; the table names TRBD1, a call not compared with the DNA. TRBV21-1 is labeled a pseudogene. This CDR3 is built from 14 residues. CDR3 loop: CAQGVVLTSYEQYF. CDR3 nucleotide sequence: TGTGCCCAAGGGGTCGTCCTTACATCCTACGAGCAGTACTTC.

The rearrangement uses TRBV19 and TRBJ1-1; D ambiguous. The length of the CDR3 is 12 residues. Germline lookup yields CDR1 LNHDA and CDR2 SQIVND (reference sequence). Trimming left V 7 bases short and J 1 base short, with 7 bases between. In DNA form, the CDR3 reads TGTGCCAGTAACAGTAAGAACACTGAAGCTTTCTTT. Amino acids: CASNSKNTEAFF.

This clone was seen more than once but under ten times. The chain links TRBV30 to TRBJ2-1; D is ambiguous. V was cut by 0 bases and J by 7 bases, with 4 bases left in between. Looked up from germline, CDR1 is GTSNPN and CDR2 is SVGIG (reference sequence). There are 11 residues in the CDR3. DNA for the CDR3: TGTGCCTGGAGTGTAGGGAATGAGCAGTTCTTC. Its protein product is CAWSVGNEQFF.

The chain links TRBV6-6 to TRBJ1-5, with no clear D. Germline values: CDR1 MNHNY, CDR2 SVGAGI (reference sequence). CDR3 length equals 14 residues. Between the trimmed V and J ends, which lost 2 bases and 5 bases, there was a span of 10 bases. The CDR3 sequence: CASSYKGGDQPQHF. Written as DNA, the CDR3 is TGTGCCAGCAGTTACAAGGGAGGAGATCAGCCCCAGCATTTT.

The V gene is TRBV25-1, the J gene TRBJ2-1; 9 bases map to TRBD2. Germline-derived CDR1 and CDR2 are MGHDK and SYGVNS. The CDR3 loop spans 14 amino acids. J was trimmed by 2 bases and V by 6 bases; bases with no gene match: 2. Here the CDR3 DNA reads TGTGCCAGCAGGTCTAGCGGGGCCTACAATGAGCAGTTCTTC. It translates to CASRSSGAYNEQFF.

The count of this clone is one. The chain uses TRBV5-1 and TRBJ2-5; 7 bases fit TRBD1. After removal of 4 bases from V and 5 bases from J, the junction contained 8 bases not matched to a gene. This CDR3 spans 14 amino acids. Looked up from germline, CDR1 is SGHRS and CDR2 is YFSETQ. CDR3 sequence reads: CASSPGTAYETQYF. The CDR3 nucleotides are TGCGCCAGCAGCCCTGGGACAGCTTACGAGACCCAGTACTTC. The full variable domain, its missing parts supplied by reference TRBV5-1 and TRBJ2-5, is KAGVTQTPRYLIKTRGQQVTLSCSPISGHRSVSWYQQTPGQGLQFLFEYFSETQRNKGNFPGRFSGRQFSNSRSEMNVSTLELGDSALYLCASSPGTAYETQYFGPGTRLLVL.

The chain employs TRBV19 and TRBJ2-7; 14 nucleotides match TRBD2. Looked up from germline, CDR1 is LNHDA and CDR2 is SQIVND (reference sequence). Germline trimming cut 6 bases from V and 3 bases from J; bases unmatched to any gene: 4. The length of the CDR3 is 15 residues. CDR3 bases: TGTGCCAGTAGCCTAGGGACTAGCGGGAGCTACGAGCAGTACTTC. Protein product: CASSLGTSGSYEQYF.

This clone was seen ten or more times. The V call is TRBV28, the J call TRBJ1-2; 7 bases line up with TRBD1. The CDR3 loop spans 17 amino acids. V lost 7 bases and J lost 4; bases outside the gene matches: 18. Germline V CDR1 and CDR2: MDHEN, SYDVKM. Here the CDR3 reads CASTPLEGAPAGYGYTF. CDR3 nucleotide sequence: TGTGCCAGCACCCCTCTGGAGGGGGCGCCCGCTGGCTATGGCTACACCTTC.

The chain links TRBV19 to TRBJ1-2; no clear D. CDR3 size: 12 residues. V was pared by 1 base and J by 7 bases, with 7 bases between. Germline CDR1 reads LNHDA; CDR2 reads SQIVND (reference sequence). The CDR3 reads CASSIVGGGYTF. CDR3 nucleotide sequence: TGTGCCAGTAGTATAGTCGGAGGTGGCTACACCTTC.

The genes are TRBV7-9 and TRBJ2-1, with 7 bases identical to TRBD2. Per the germline V gene, CDR1 is SEHNR and CDR2 is FQNEAQ (reference sequence). This CDR3 is 16 amino acids long. V shed 0 bases and J 3 bases; nucleotides not matched to a gene: 5. The CDR3 DNA reads TGTGCCAGCAGCTTAGCCCCCGCTAGCGGCTACAATGAGCAGTTCTTC. Translated, it gives CASSLAPASGYNEQFF.

The chain joins TRBV29-1 to TRBJ2-7, with D perhaps TRBD2 (6 bases). The CDR3 spans 13 residues. The ends were cut back, 7 bases at V and 3 bases at J, with 16 bases in the middle. Germline V gives CDR1 SQVTM, CDR2 ANQGSEA. CDR3 sequence (DNA): TGCAGCGCGACCTATAGCGGAATCTACGAGCAGTACTTC. This codes for CSATYSGIYEQYF.

This clone has only one observation. The gene calls are TRBV5-1 and TRBJ2-2; TRBD1 is a possible D gene (6 bases). Trimming took off 4 bases at V and 1 base at J, with 14 bases between the two ends. There are 16 residues in the CDR3. From germline, CDR1 is SGHRS and CDR2 YFSETQ. The CDR3 here is CASSPSGGQNTGELFF. The CDR3 DNA follows: TGCGCCAGCAGCCCCTCTGGGGGACAGAACACCGGGGAGCTGTTTTTT.

This clone has only one observation. The chain couples TRBV5-1 to TRBJ1-1; TRBD1 might be the D (6 bases). V lost 6 bases and J lost 0, with 9 bases in between. The germline V gene has CDR1 SGHRS and CDR2 YFSETQ. This CDR3 has 13 residues. Here the CDR3 DNA reads TGCGCCAGCACGGACAGCATGAACACTGAAGCTTTCTTT. Protein: CASTDSMNTEAFF.

The rearrangement uses TRBV2 and TRBJ1-5, with D possibly TRBD1 on 6 matching bases. V was trimmed by 3 bases and J by 5 bases, leaving 14 bases between them. Per germline, CDR1 SNHLY and CDR2 FYNNEI. The CDR3 is made up of 15 amino acids. This CDR3 is CASSDVGGLYQPQHF. CDR3 bases: TGTGCCAGCAGTGATGTAGGGGGTTTGTATCAGCCCCAGCATTTT. Filled out from reference TRBV2 and TRBJ1-5, the complete variable domain reads EPEVTQTPSHQVTQMGQEVILRCVPISNHLYFYWYRQILGQKVEFLVSFYNNEISEKSEIFDDQFSVERPDGSNFTLKIRSTKLEDSAMYFCASSDVGGLYQPQHFGDGTRLSIL.

V gene TRBV5-1 combines with J gene TRBJ2-2, with 8 bases lining up with TRBD2. Germline lookup yields CDR1 SGHRS and CDR2 YFSETQ. The V and J ends lost 4 bases and 3 bases, in that order; junction bases with no gene match: 5. This CDR3 region has 15 residues. This CDR3 is CASSPGGGDTGELFF. CDR3 bases: TGCGCCAGCAGCCCCGGGGGGGGTGACACCGGGGAGCTGTTTTTT.

The V and J genes are TRBV9 and TRBJ1-1, with D unresolved. The V gene's germline CDR1 is SGDLS and CDR2 YYNGEE. CDR3 length: 13 amino acids. V lost 0 bases and J 6 bases, leaving 9 bases between the germline ends. This CDR3 reads CASSVEERAEAFF. Here the CDR3 DNA reads TGTGCCAGCAGCGTAGAGGAGAGGGCTGAAGCTTTCTTT.

This clone was counted a few times. The chain joins TRBV25-1 to TRBJ2-1; D ambiguous. The V end lost 1 base, the J end lost 6 bases, and 10 bases lay between the germline ends. The CDR3 loop spans 14 amino acids. The germline V gene encodes CDR1 MGHDK and CDR2 SYGVNS. The CDR3 loop is CASSEFAEVNEQFF. DNA of the CDR3: TGTGCCAGCAGTGAATTCGCTGAGGTCAATGAGCAGTTCTTC.

This sequence joins TRBV7-2 and TRBJ2-7; no clear D. The CDR3 has 13 amino acids. Germline lookup yields CDR1 SGHTA and CDR2 FQGNSA. The germline V and J ends were trimmed by 1 base and 6 bases, with 10 bases remaining between them. The CDR3 loop is CASSLDGSLEQYF. CDR3 coding DNA: TGTGCCAGCAGCTTAGACGGGTCCCTCGAGCAGTACTTC.

The CDR3 reads CASSQDRSEGGQYF. CDR3 nucleotide sequence: TGCGCCAGCAGCCAAGATCGTTCGGAAGGGGGGCAGTACTTC. The V call is TRBV4-1, the J call TRBJ2-7, with a possible D match to TRBD1 (6 bases). Germline V gives CDR1 MGHRA, CDR2 YSYEKL. The CDR3 runs 14 residues. Between the trimmed V and J ends, which lost 0 bases and 9 bases, there was a span of 15 bases.

This clone was found once. The chain couples TRBV7-8 to TRBJ1-4; 8 bases align to TRBD1. CDR3 size: 20 residues. V was clipped by 4 bases and J by 7 bases; unmatched bases: 23. Germline V gives CDR1 SGHVS, CDR2 FQNEAQ. The chain's CDR3 is CASSSRRARGPELTPEKLFF. CDR3 coding DNA: TGTGCCAGCAGCTCGCGCCGAGCCAGGGGGCCTGAGCTCACCCCTGAAAAACTGTTTTTT. The full variable domain, rest sourced from reference TRBV7-8 and TRBJ1-4, is GAGVSQSPRYKVAKRGQDVALRCDPISGHVSLFWYQQALGQGPEFLTYFQNEAQLDKSGLPSDRFFAERPEGSVSTLKIQRTQQEDSAVYLCASSSRRARGPELTPEKLFFGSGTQLSVL.

The chain employs TRBV28 and TRBJ2-7, with 8 bases matching TRBD1. The CDR3 runs to 16 residues. Germline-derived CDR1 and CDR2 are MDHEN and SYDVKM. The V segment lost 10 bases and the J segment 12 bases; nucleotides outside the gene matches: 26. CDR3 loop: CATSGPLWDRSSGGYF. CDR3 DNA: TGTGCCACCTCGGGACCCCTTTGGGACAGGTCCTCCGGTGGGTACTTC.

The chain joins TRBV2 to TRBJ1-5; TRBD1 agrees at 8 bases. Germline lookup yields CDR1 SNHLY and CDR2 FYNNEI. This CDR3 has 16 amino acids. V was pared by 6 bases and J by 4 bases, with 11 bases of the junction left unmatched. CDR3 sequence reads: CASRSRTGRINQPQHF. The CDR3, as DNA: TGTGCCAGCAGATCCCGGACAGGGAGAATTAATCAGCCCCAGCATTTT.

The chain recombines TRBV7-9 with TRBJ2-5; 10 positions match TRBD2. The germline V gene encodes CDR1 SEHNR and CDR2 FQNEAQ (reference sequence). The CDR3 spans 13 residues. V was pared by 8 bases and J by 8 bases, with 8 bases of the junction left unmatched. In DNA form, the CDR3 reads TGTGCCAGCCAGTCGACTAGCGGGCTAACCCAGTACTTC. Amino acid sequence: CASQSTSGLTQYF.

The J gene is TRBJ1-5, the V gene TRBV6-1; possible D gene TRBD1, 5 bases. Per the germline V gene, CDR1 is MNHNS and CDR2 is SASEGT. This CDR3 region has 13 residues. Trimming took off 3 bases at V and 6 bases at J, with 9 bases between the two ends. In DNA, the CDR3 is TGTGCCAGCAGTGATATTGGGGCTCAGCCCCAGCATTTT. Residues: CASSDIGAQPQHF.

The chain links TRBV27 to TRBJ2-5; no definite D call. Germline V lookup: CDR1 MNHEY, CDR2 SMNVEV (reference sequence). Trimming cost V 4 bases and J 3 bases, with 12 bases left between them. The length of the CDR3 is 14 residues. CDR3 bases: TGTGCCAGCAGTTCCCCCAGGCTGGAAGAGACCCAGTACTTC. This codes for CASSSPRLEETQYF.

The chain recombines TRBV28 with TRBJ2-7, with D perhaps matching TRBD1 (6 bases). V gave up 1 base and J gave up 2 bases, with 9 bases separating them. The CDR3 runs to 14 residues. From germline, CDR1 is MDHEN and CDR2 SYDVKM. CDR3 sequence (DNA): TGTGCCAGCAGTTTATCCGACAGGCCCTACGAGCAGTACTTC. It is translated as CASSLSDRPYEQYF. Full variable domain (missing parts from reference TRBV28 and TRBJ2-7): DVKVTQSSRYLVKRTGEKVFLECVQDMDHENMFWYRQDPGLGLRLIYFSYDVKMKEKGDIPEGYSVSREKKERFSLILESASTNQTSMYLCASSLSDRPYEQYFGPGTRLTVT.